Presented here are 9 T cell receptor beta chains from one specimen sequenced in a study of blood T cell repertoires in COVID-19. TCRdb's copy holds only in-frame clones and misses some; the assay was immunoSEQ multiplex PCR. The sample has around 53,000 clones; approximately 80% are singletons. The sample comprised peripheral blood. These receptors were obtained from a man between 65 and 79 years old with active or convalescent COVID-19.

This clone was recorded once. The chain carries TRBV4-2 and TRBJ1-5; TRBD1 agrees at 8 bases. The V segment lost 4 bases and the J segment 6 bases; nucleotides outside the gene matches: 8. The CDR3 runs to 15 residues. Germline assignment: CDR1 LGHNA and CDR2 YNFKEQ. CDR3 region: CASSPQGAPGQPQHF. CDR3 DNA: TGTGCCAGCAGCCCCCAGGGGGCTCCTGGTCAGCCCCAGCATTTT.

This clone was detected only once. V gene TRBV6-5 combines with J gene TRBJ2-3; tentative D call: TRBD1 (6 bases). The CDR3 extends over 12 amino acids. Trimming pared 11 bases from V and 4 bases from J, leaving 13 bases between. Looked up from germline, CDR1 is MNHEY and CDR2 is SVGAGI. CDR3 sequence: CAVQGQADTQYF. The CDR3 nucleotides are TGTGCCGTACAGGGTCAGGCAGATACGCAGTATTTT.

This sequence joins TRBV30 and TRBJ2-2; 9 nucleotides match TRBD2. The CDR3 sequence is 15 residues long. Germline V gene sequence: CDR1 GTSNPN, CDR2 SVGIG (reference sequence). The junction had 10 bases not matched to a gene; V was cut back by 4 bases and J by 7 bases. The CDR3 spells CAWTPTSGLGGELFF. The DNA of the CDR3 is TGTGCCTGGACCCCGACTAGCGGTCTCGGCGGGGAGCTGTTTTTT.

The rearrangement uses TRBV30 and TRBJ2-3; 7 positions agree with TRBD2. CDR3 length equals 12 residues. The V gene's germline CDR1 is GTSNPN and CDR2 SVGIG (reference sequence). With V trimmed by 7 bases and J by 2 bases, 3 bases remained unmatched. CDR3 sequence reads: CALGRDTDTQYF. CDR3 bases: TGTGCCTTGGGGAGGGACACAGATACGCAGTATTTT. The whole variable domain, remainder taken from reference TRBV30 and TRBJ2-3, is SQTIHQWPATLVQPVGSPLSLECTVEGTSNPNLYWYRQAAGRGLQLLFYSVGIGQISSEVPQNLSASRPQDRQFILSSKKLLLSDSGFYLCALGRDTDTQYFGPGTRLTVL.

V and J are TRBV7-9 and TRBJ1-2; D is perhaps TRBD1 (5 bases). In germline, CDR1 is SEHNR, CDR2 FQNEAQ (reference sequence). Trimming cost V 5 bases and J 8 bases, with 15 bases left between them. The CDR3 is 13 residues long. CDR3 sequence reads: CASSDGGARGYTF. In DNA form, the CDR3 reads TGTGCCAGCAGCGATGGCGGGGCTCGAGGCTACACCTTC.

This clone was seen once. The V gene is TRBV19, the J gene TRBJ1-1, with a weak D call TRBD1 (6 bases). CDR3 size: 15 residues. Germline V gives CDR1 LNHDA, CDR2 SQIVND (reference sequence). V dropped 3 bases and J dropped 1 base, with 12 bases sitting between them. The CDR3 reads CASSITGPQNTEAFF. The CDR3 DNA is TGTGCCAGTAGTATTACAGGGCCACAGAACACTGAAGCTTTCTTT.

In DNA, the CDR3 is TGTGCCAGCAGCTTAGGCCCCTTGGGAGCGGTGCAGGGGGATGAGCAGTTCTTC. It is translated as CASSLGPLGAVQGDEQFF. The V call is TRBV7-6, the J call TRBJ2-1, with TRBD1 matching over 7 bases. This CDR3 has 18 amino acids. Germline values: CDR1 SGHVS, CDR2 FNYEAQ. Unmatched junction bases numbered 17, after V lost 1 base and J lost 8 bases.

The chain uses TRBV6-5 and TRBJ2-3, with 7 nucleotides matching TRBD1. The V and J ends lost 5 bases and 0 bases, in that order; junction bases with no gene match: 5. Germline CDR1 reads MNHEY; CDR2 reads SVGAGI. This CDR3 is built from 15 residues. The CDR3 sequence: CASSHYRGSTDTQYF. CDR3 nucleotide sequence: TGTGCCAGCAGTCACTACAGGGGTAGCACAGATACGCAGTATTTT.

The CDR3, as DNA: TGTGCCAGCAGTTTCGGACAGGGAGGTAGCTACACCTTC. It yields the protein CASSFGQGGSYTF. The chain joins TRBV12-3 or TRBV12-4 to TRBJ1-2; 8 bases match TRBD1. V shed 3 bases, J shed 9 bases, and the junction held 6 bases outside the gene matches. CDR3 length: 13 residues.